This T cell receptor (beta chain) comes out of a study of blood T cell repertoires in COVID-19. Study overall: From the United States, Italy and Spain came samples of acute and convalescent COVID-19. PBMCs, B-cell-depleted T cells, or T cells were the source of the cDNA or gDNA that made up the material.

V lost 2 bases to trimming and J lost 10 bases, with 12 bases between them. The CDR3 is made up of 13 amino acids. The germline CDR1 and CDR2 sequences are SGHDN and FVKESK. Authors' data handling: Amplification with reference gene primers provided the estimates of nucleated cell counts. The table came from immunoSEQ multiplex PCR; TCRdb's copy has only in-frame clones and leaves some out. V and J calls plus clone size are reproduced from that table; the DNA served to infer D and trimming. The table shows 170,000 or so clones, with around nine tenths occurring only once. Specimen: peripheral blood. The chain joins TRBV14 to TRBJ1-5; D is possibly TRBD1 (5 bases). The clonotype was recovered from a woman younger than 35 who had recovered from COVID-19. CDR3 amino acids: CASSQFRETPQHF. The CDR3 bases are TGTGCCAGCAGCCAATTCAGGGAAACACCCCAGCATTTT.